This T cell receptor (beta chain) comes out of a study of radiation and T cells in renal cell carcinoma. This clone was counted a single time. There are 13 residues in the CDR3. V lost 1 base and J 11 bases, leaving 14 bases between the germline ends. The germline gives CDR1 SGHTA, CDR2 FQGNSA. As for time point: baseline pretreatment blood. As to treatment: 15 Gy SBRT to primary tumor, nephrectomy 4 weeks later. Clear cell pathology was present in this patient's renal cell carcinoma. Assay: immunoSEQ multiplex PCR; the TCRdb copy retains only in-frame clones and omits some. Of over 120,000 clones in the sample, about 88% were seen once.

The clonotype comes from a woman aged 45-65 years with renal cell carcinoma. Source: blood, taken from a patient whose treatment included radiotherapy and nephrectomy. This chain connects TRBV7-2 to TRBJ2-5; TRBD2 might be the D (6 bases). CDR3 region: CASSLGQPGEQYF. The CDR3 DNA is TGTGCCAGCAGCTTAGGACAGCCGGGGGAGCAGTACTTC.